This TCR beta chain was retrieved from a study of cytomegalovirus exposure and HLA in healthy donors. At the level of the study: The roughly 130 validation repertoires, a later analysis reported, used the same platform as the roughly 660 repertoires from the first cohort. General observations from the study: Reports indicated that the classifier achieved high specificity and sensitivity in diagnosing cytomegalovirus status.

On this clone itself: What it binds is not known.

Clones were read by immunoSEQ multiplex PCR, and TCRdb kept only the in-frame ones, dropping some. In the table there are 250,000 to 400,000 clones, around 87% of which are singletons. The V gene lost 6 bases and the J gene lost 2 bases, with 11 bases spanning the gap. The CDR3 contains 12 residues. The germline gives CDR1 SQVTM, CDR2 ANQGSEA. The donors were members of the validation cohort, which comprised about 130 subjects and was separate from the first cohort of 670 or so subjects. The sequenced material came from PBMCs. The rearrangement uses TRBV29-1 and TRBJ2-7; D may be TRBD2 (6 bases). This receptor was obtained from a woman aged 25 to 39 in good health and CMV-seropositive. CDR3 loop: CSVPGVAYEQYF. In DNA, the CDR3 is TGCAGCGTCCCGGGAGTCGCCTACGAGCAGTACTTC.